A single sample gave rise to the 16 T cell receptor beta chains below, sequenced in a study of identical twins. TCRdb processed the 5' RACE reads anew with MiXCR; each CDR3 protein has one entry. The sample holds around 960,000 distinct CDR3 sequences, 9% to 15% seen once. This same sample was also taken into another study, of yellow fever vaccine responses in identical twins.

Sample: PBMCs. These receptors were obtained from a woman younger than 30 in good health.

CDR3 sequence reads: CASSYELSGANVLTF. The CDR3 nucleotides read TGTGCCAGCAGTTACGAGTTGTCTGGGGCCAACGTCCTGACTTTC. The V call is TRBV6-5, the J call TRBJ2-6; D is ambiguous. The germline CDR1 and CDR2 sequences are MNHEY and SVGAGI. The V end lost 2 bases, the J end lost 1 base, and 6 bases lay between the germline ends. The CDR3 contains 15 residues.

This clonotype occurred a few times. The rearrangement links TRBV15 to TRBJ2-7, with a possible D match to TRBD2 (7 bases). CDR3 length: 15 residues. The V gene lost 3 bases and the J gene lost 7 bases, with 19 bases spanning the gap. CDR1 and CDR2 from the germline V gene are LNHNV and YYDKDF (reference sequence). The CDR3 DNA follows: TGTGCCACCAGCAGTAGTAGGGGGAGGGCCGATGAGCAGTACTTC. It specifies CATSSSRGRADEQYF.

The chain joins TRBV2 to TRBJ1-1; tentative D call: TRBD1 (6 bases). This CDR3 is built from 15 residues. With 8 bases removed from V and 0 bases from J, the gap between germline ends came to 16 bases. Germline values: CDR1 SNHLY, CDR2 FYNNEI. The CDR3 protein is CASQDTGLLNTEAFF. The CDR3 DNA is TGTGCCAGCCAGGATACAGGGTTGCTGAACACTGAAGCTTTCTTT.

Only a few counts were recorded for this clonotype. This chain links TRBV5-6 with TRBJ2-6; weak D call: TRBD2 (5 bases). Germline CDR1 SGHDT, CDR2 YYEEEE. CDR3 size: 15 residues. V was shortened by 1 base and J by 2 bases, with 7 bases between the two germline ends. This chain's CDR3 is CASSLWTAGANVLTF. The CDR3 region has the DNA TGTGCCAGCAGCTTGTGGACTGCTGGGGCCAACGTCCTGACTTTC.

This CDR3 is CASSLRAAGYTNEKLFF. The CDR3 DNA reads TGTGCCAGCAGTTTACGGGCAGCTGGGTATACTAATGAAAAACTGTTTTTT. V gene TRBV28 combines with J gene TRBJ1-4; D uncertain. CDR1 is MDHEN and CDR2 is SYDVKM in the germline V gene. The CDR3 contains 17 residues. Trimming took off 2 bases at V and 2 bases at J, with 15 bases between the two ends.

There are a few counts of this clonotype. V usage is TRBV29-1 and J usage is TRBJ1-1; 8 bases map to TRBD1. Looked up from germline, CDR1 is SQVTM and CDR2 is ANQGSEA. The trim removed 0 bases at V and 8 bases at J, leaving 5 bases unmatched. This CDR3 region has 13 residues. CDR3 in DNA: TGCAGCGTTGAAGATCTATGGGACAGGGAAGCTTTCTTT. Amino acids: CSVEDLWDREAFF.

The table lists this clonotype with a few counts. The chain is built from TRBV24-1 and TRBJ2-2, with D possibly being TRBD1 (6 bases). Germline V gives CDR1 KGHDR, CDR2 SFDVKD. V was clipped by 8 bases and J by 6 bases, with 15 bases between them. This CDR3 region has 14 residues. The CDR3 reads CATTTERGSGELFF. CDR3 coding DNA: TGTGCCACCACCACAGAGAGGGGGTCCGGGGAGCTGTTTTTT.

The CDR3 region has the DNA TGTGCCAGTAGTATAGCTACAGTTTACAATGAGCAGTTCTTC. Amino acid sequence: CASSIATVYNEQFF. The V call is TRBV19, the J call TRBJ2-1, with D uncertain. Germline values: CDR1 LNHDA, CDR2 SQIVND (reference sequence). Trimming removed 1 base at V and 4 bases at J, with 8 bases between. This CDR3 is 14 amino acids long.

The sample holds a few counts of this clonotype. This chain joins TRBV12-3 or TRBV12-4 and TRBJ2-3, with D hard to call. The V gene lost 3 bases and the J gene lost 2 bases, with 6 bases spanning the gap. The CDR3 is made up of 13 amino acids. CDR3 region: CASSFPTTDTQYF. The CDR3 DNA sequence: TGTGCCAGCAGTTTTCCGACCACAGATACGCAGTATTTT.

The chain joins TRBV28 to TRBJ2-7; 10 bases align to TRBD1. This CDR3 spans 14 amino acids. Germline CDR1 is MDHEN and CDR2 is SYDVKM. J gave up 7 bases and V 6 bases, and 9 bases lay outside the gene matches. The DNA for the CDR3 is TGTGCCAGCAGAGAAGGGACAGGGGTTGGGGAGCAGTACGTC. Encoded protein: CASREGTGVGEQYV.

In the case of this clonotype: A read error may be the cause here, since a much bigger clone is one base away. The CDR3 protein is CAISGRTGDLQSSYNEQFF. CDR3 coding DNA: TGTGCCATCAGTGGGAGGACAGGAGACCTCCAGAGCTCCTACAATGAGCAGTTCTTC. The J gene is TRBJ2-1, the V gene TRBV10-3; 7 bases match TRBD1. This CDR3 is built from 19 residues. CDR1 ENHRY and CDR2 SYGVKD come from the germline V gene. V was clipped by 4 bases and J by 0 bases; unmatched bases: 15.

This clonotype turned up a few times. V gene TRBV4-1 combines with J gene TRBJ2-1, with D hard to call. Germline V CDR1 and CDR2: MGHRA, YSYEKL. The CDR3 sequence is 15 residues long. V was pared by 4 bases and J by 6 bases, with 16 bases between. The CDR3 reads CASSPFDPPGNEQFF. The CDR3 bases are TGCGCCAGCAGCCCATTCGACCCGCCGGGCAATGAGCAGTTCTTC.

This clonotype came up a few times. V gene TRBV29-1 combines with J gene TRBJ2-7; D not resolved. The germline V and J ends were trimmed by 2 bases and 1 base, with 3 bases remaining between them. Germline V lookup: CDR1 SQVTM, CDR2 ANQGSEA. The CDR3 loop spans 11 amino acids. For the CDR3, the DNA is TGCAGCGTTGAATATTCCTACGAGCAGTACTTC. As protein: CSVEYSYEQYF.

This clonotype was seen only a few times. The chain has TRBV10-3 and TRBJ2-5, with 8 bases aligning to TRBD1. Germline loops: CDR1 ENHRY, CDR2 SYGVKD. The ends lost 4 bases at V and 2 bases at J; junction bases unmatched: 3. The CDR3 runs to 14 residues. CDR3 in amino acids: CAISGTGPQETQYF. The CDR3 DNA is TGTGCCATCAGTGGGACAGGGCCACAAGAGACCCAGTACTTC.

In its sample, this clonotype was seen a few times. The CDR3 DNA reads as TGTGCCAGCAGCTTAAGATGGACAGGGGTCATAGATACGCAGTATTTT. Translated: CASSLRWTGVIDTQYF. The chain carries TRBV7-2 and TRBJ2-3; 9 bases match TRBD1. CDR1 is SGHTA and CDR2 is FQGNSA in the germline V gene. The ends lost 2 bases at V and 5 bases at J; junction bases unmatched: 8. CDR3 length: 16 residues.

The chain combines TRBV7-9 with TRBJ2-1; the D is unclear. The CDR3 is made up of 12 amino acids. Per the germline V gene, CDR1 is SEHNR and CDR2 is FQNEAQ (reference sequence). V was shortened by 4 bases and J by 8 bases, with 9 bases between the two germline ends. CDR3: CASSSHRYEQFF. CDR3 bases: TGTGCCAGCAGCTCCCACCGGTATGAGCAGTTCTTC. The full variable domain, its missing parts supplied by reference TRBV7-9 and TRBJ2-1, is DTGVSQNPRHKITKRGQNVTFRCDPISEHNRLYWYRQTLGQGPEFLTYFQNEAQLEKSRLLSDRFSAERPKGSFSTLEIQRTEQGDSAMYLCASSSHRYEQFFGPGTRLTVL.